The clone carrying this TCR beta chain appeared a few times. Antigen specificity is unknown. The sample is drawn from a study of T-cell reconstitution after alpha-beta-depleted transplantation in children. Unique molecular identifiers were used to barcode this TCRbeta library. TCRdb re-analysed the PCR reads in MiXCR, keeping a single row per CDR3 protein. The sample lists fewer than 550,000 distinct CDR3 sequences; 15% to 20% were seen once. Study-wide findings and caveats: Most T-cell counts and diversity one year after the transplant came from T cells that were newly produced. At around two months after transplant, the alpha-beta T cells were reportedly derived from several hundred expanded clones that came from non-depleted graft cells.

V lost 0 bases and J 2 bases, leaving 5 bases between the germline ends. Germline V lookup: CDR1 LGHNA, CDR2 YSLEER. The CDR3 loop spans 14 amino acids. Sample: PBMCs, mostly from graft donor cells, taken 360 days after TCRalphabeta/CD19-depleted stem cell transplant. This TCR came from a boy younger than two who had a stem cell transplant for Wiskott-Aldrich syndrome, so the T cells may come from the graft donor. The rearrangement links TRBV4-3 to TRBJ2-1; no definite D call. The CDR3 here is CASSQEQTYNEQFF. The CDR3 DNA sequence: TGCGCCAGCAGCCAAGAACAAACCTACAATGAGCAGTTCTTC.